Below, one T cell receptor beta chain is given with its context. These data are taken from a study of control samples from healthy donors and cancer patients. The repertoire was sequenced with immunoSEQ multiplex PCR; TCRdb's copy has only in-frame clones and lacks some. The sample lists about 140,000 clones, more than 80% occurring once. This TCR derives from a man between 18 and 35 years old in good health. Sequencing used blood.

The CDR3 loop is CASRARGQNTGELFF. The DNA of the CDR3 is TGTGCCAGCAGAGCTCGGGGGCAGAACACCGGGGAGCTGTTTTTT. This rearrangement joins TRBV6-5 to TRBJ2-2; D could derive from TRBD1 or TRBD2 (6 bases each). Trimming shortened V by 6 bases and J by 1 base, and 12 bases separated the two germline ends. This CDR3 spans 15 amino acids. Germline CDR1 is MNHEY and CDR2 is SVGAGI.